Given below is one T cell receptor beta chain in context. A much larger clone lies one base from this, so it may be a read error. After removal of 3 bases from V and 5 bases from J, the junction contained 8 bases not matched to a gene. CDR3 size: 15 residues. Germline-derived CDR1 and CDR2 are MDHEN and SYDVKM. This sample was included in a study of T cell repertoires in cytomegalovirus infection. TCRdb re-analysed the reads in MiXCR, keeping a single row per CDR3 protein. Of a few hundred thousand distinct CDR3 sequences in the sample, approximately 15% were seen once. What was sequenced was PBMCs. This sequence was found in a human donor in good health (CMV status not recorded). Some clones in this sample may be carry-over from other donors' samples. This sequence joins TRBV28 and TRBJ2-7; 9 bases map to TRBD1. CDR3: CASSFKGTGLHEQYF. For the CDR3, the DNA is TGTGCCAGCAGTTTTAAGGGGACAGGGCTGCACGAGCAGTACTTC.